Sequencing of this TCR beta chain was carried out in a study of blood T cell repertoires in COVID-19. Study overall: T cells, B-cell-depleted T cells, or PBMCs provided the cDNA or gDNA that served as material.

Seattle's enrolled individuals joined amid active infection and were then monitored longitudinally. This CDR3 is built from 15 residues. Germline values: CDR1 SGHDT, CDR2 YYEEEE. J was trimmed by 4 bases and V by 4 bases; bases with no gene match: 3. This table comes from immunoSEQ multiplex PCR, and its TCRdb copy is limited to in-frame clones, with some not included. The data show about 150,000 clones, roughly nine tenths seen once. The sequencing sample was made of peripheral blood. V gene TRBV5-6 combines with J gene TRBJ2-7; TRBD2 matches at 15 bases. This sequence originates from a man younger than 35 with COVID-19, enrolled during active disease. The CDR3 coding sequence is TGTGCCAGCAGCCCCGGACTAGCGGGAGGGTACGAGCAGTACTTC. Translated, it gives CASSPGLAGGYEQYF.